This TCR beta chain was found in a study of beta chain features in type 1 diabetes. The V and J ends lost 2 bases and 7 bases, in that order; junction bases with no gene match: 5. CDR1 and CDR2 from the germline V gene are SGHTA and FQGTGA. The CDR3 consists of 15 residues. Every donor had blood drawn once into heparin, about 116 mL on average. Sort purity for all populations was recorded as exceeding 98%. Whole-study results and caveats: VDJ junctions in type 1 diabetes patients carried more deletions and fewer insertions.

The table lists this clone with a count of one. Antigen unknown. Expressed TCRB transcripts were sequenced, since all the RNA that had been isolated was reverse transcribed. The method was immunoSEQ multiplex PCR; TCRdb's version includes in-frame clones alone and lacks a portion of them. The table includes under 950,000 clones, under 20% detected once. The clonotype was recovered from a woman younger than 35 in good health. Sequenced sample: naive CD4+ T cells from blood. The rearrangement uses TRBV7-3 and TRBJ2-1; 10 bases match TRBD2. Here the CDR3 DNA reads TGTGCCAGCAGCTTAGCTAGCGGGAGATTGAATGAGCAGTTCTTC. Translation gives CASSLASGRLNEQFF.